This TCR beta chain was sequenced in a study of blood T cell repertoires in COVID-19 (TCRdb year 2020). Context from the whole study: Samples covering the acute and convalescent phases of COVID-19 were provided by collaborators in the United States, Italy and Spain. The sample metadata nearly always contained a de-identified subject ID, COVID-19 status, age in years and sex. The material from the prospective study consisted of cDNA or gDNA derived from T cells, B-cell-depleted T cells, or PBMCs. Deeply sampled blood TCRbeta repertoires from subjects exposed to, actively infected with, or recovered from COVID-19 were included in the dataset. The samples were drawn from the first 160 participants of the ongoing ImmuneRACE study and from 1,254 subjects provided by 6 global collaborators. The repertoires were made available in a free public database intended to serve as a resource for research on the immune response to SARS-CoV-2. HLA class I and class II types, where available, came from metadata supplied by the sample provider rather than from assay-based typing.

A second Seattle source provided samples from volunteer blood donors who had recovered from COVID-19. Whole blood was collected in K2EDTA tubes by collaborating institutions according to the institutions' own protocols. Collaborator samples were shipped for TCRbeta analysis as frozen whole blood, isolated PBMCs, or DNA extracted from either sample type. Summary of the overall study and its limitations: Clinical and demographic metadata were provided uncurated, with the amount varying by source and participant.

Notes on this clone: Which antigen it targets is not known. Its ends do not fully match the called genes, so a read error is possible.

Counted from cysteine to phenylalanine, this CDR3 has 17 amino acids. The entry retains the CDR3 DNA only, 51 bases that are in frame from base 1. The germline V gene sets CDR1 to SGDLS and CDR2 to YYNGEE. TCRbeta CDR3 regions were amplified from genomic DNA by means of the immunoSEQ Assay, a bias-controlled multiplex PCR. In the source study's methods: The number of nucleated cells in each sample was estimated by amplification of reference gene primers within the assay. Sequence reads were collapsed and filtered to measure the absolute abundance of every unique TCRbeta CDR3 rearrangement. For each sample, productive Simpson clonality was calculated as the square root of Simpson's diversity index over productive rearrangements. What TCRdb holds here is the immuneACCESS table cut down to in-frame rearrangements. Part of the clones is not present; checked against another copy, under half of the missing clones reflect an unresolved V gene, and the others are unexplained. V, J and clone size were drawn from that table, and D and trimming were deduced from the DNA. The sample table contains over 250,000 clones; only one count was recorded for about 80% of them. The biggest ten clones account for approximately 10% of the sample.

The source material was peripheral blood. The chain joins TRBV9 to TRBJ2-1; TRBD2 could be the D gene, as 7 bases match. This TCR came from a woman in her forties or fifties who had recovered from COVID-19. The CDR3 in this case is CARSGGGAGTVPNEQFF. The nucleotide sequence reads as follows: TGTGCCCGCAGCGGTGGGGGGGCAGGGACGGTACCCAATGAGCAGTTCTTC. With all but the CDR3 taken from the reference TRBV9 and TRBJ2-1 genes, the full variable domain is: DSGVTQTPKHLITATGQRVTLRCSPRSGDLSVYWYQQSLDQGLQFLIQYYNGEERAKGNILERFSAQQFPDLHSELNLSSLELGDSALYFCARSGGGAGTVPNEQFFGPGTRLTVL.